This passage covers 25 T cell receptor beta chains from one sample sequenced in a study of response to subunit inactivated influenza vaccine. TCRdb re-analysed the RT-PCR reads in MiXCR, keeping a single row per CDR3 protein. This sample has approximately 490,000 distinct CDR3 sequences, with roughly 7.9% found just once. Material: PBMCs from blood, obtained 23 months after vaccination. These receptors were obtained from a man aged 50 to 69 who received an inactivated influenza vaccine.

The sample holds one count of this clonotype. V is TRBV5-1 and J is TRBJ2-5; TRBD1 aligns across 7 bases. The CDR3 is 15 residues long. With 3 bases clipped from V and 1 base from J, the junction kept 6 bases outside the gene matches. Germline assignment: CDR1 SGHRS and CDR2 YFSETQ. For the CDR3, the DNA is TGCGCCAGCAGCTCGTACAGGGGATCCCAAGAGACCCAGTACTTC. Translating gives CASSSYRGSQETQYF.

This clonotype was found a few times. J is TRBJ2-7 and V is TRBV4-2; D could derive from TRBD1 or TRBD2 (5 bases each). Looked up from germline, CDR1 is LGHNA and CDR2 is YNFKEQ. CDR3 length: 16 amino acids. Trimming took 0 bases from V and 1 from J, leaving 13 bases between them. CDR3 sequence (DNA): TGTGCCAGCAGCCAAGAAAATCCGGGGCTATCCTACGAGCAGTACTTC. It specifies CASSQENPGLSYEQYF.

The CDR3 reads CASGTGQASYNEQFF. CDR3 DNA sequence: TGTGCCAGCGGTACAGGACAGGCCTCCTACAATGAGCAGTTCTTC. The chain couples TRBV7-2 to TRBJ2-1; 7 nucleotides match TRBD1. CDR1 and CDR2 from the germline V gene are SGHTA and FQGNSA. This CDR3 comprises 15 residues. With V trimmed by 8 bases and J by 0 bases, 7 bases remained unmatched. The variable domain in full, with the rest retrieved from reference TRBV7-2 and TRBJ2-1, is GAGVSQSPSNKVTEKGKDVELRCDPISGHTALYWYRQSLGQGLEFLIYFQGNSAPDKSGLPSDRFSAERTGGSVSTLTIQRTQQEDSAVYLCASGTGQASYNEQFFGPGTRLTVL.

This clonotype was recorded at least ten times. J is TRBJ2-3 and V is TRBV18; 7 nucleotides line up with TRBD2. The trim removed 3 bases at V and 0 bases at J, leaving 12 bases unmatched. Germline V lookup: CDR1 KGHSH, CDR2 LQKENI. The CDR3 totals 18 residues. The chain's CDR3 is CASSPLVMERGSTDTQYF. DNA for the CDR3: TGTGCCAGCTCACCCCTGGTAATGGAGCGGGGTAGCACAGATACGCAGTATTTT.

The chain links TRBV20-1 to TRBJ1-1; 11 bases align to TRBD1. Germline trimming cut 3 bases from V and 10 bases from J; bases unmatched to any gene: 4. The CDR3 is 12 residues long. Germline V gives CDR1 DFQATT, CDR2 SNEGSKA (reference sequence). CDR3 DNA sequence: TGCAGTGCTAGGGGGACAGGGGGTATAGCTTTCTTT. This gives the protein CSARGTGGIAFF.

The chain joins TRBV20-1 to TRBJ2-2; no reliable D call. Germline CDR1 and CDR2: DFQATT and SNEGSKA (reference sequence). V was cut by 2 bases and J by 5 bases, with 6 bases left in between. The CDR3 loop spans 12 amino acids. The CDR3 sequence is CSARSLTGELFF. The CDR3, as DNA: TGCAGTGCTAGATCCTTGACCGGGGAGCTGTTTTTT.

This clonotype was seen a few times. The chain has TRBV27 and TRBJ2-7; D gene unclear. V was trimmed by 4 bases and J by 4 bases, leaving 14 bases between them. The CDR3 consists of 14 residues. Germline V gives CDR1 MNHEY, CDR2 SMNVEV (reference sequence). The CDR3 sequence: CASSSRSWLYEQYF. CDR3 nucleotides: TGTGCCAGCAGTTCCCGTAGTTGGTTGTACGAGCAGTACTTC.

The V and J genes are TRBV21-1 and TRBJ1-2; the table names TRBD1, a call not compared with the DNA. TRBV21-1 is designated a pseudogene. There are 14 residues in the CDR3. CDR3 sequence: CASSPRTGGYGYTF. DNA of the CDR3: TGTGCCAGCAGCCCTCGGACAGGGGGTTATGGCTACACCTTC.

Comment on this clonotype: A much larger clone differs by one base, so this may be a read error. The chain couples TRBV12-3 or TRBV12-4 to TRBJ1-2; TRBD1 agrees at 8 bases. With V trimmed by 5 bases and J by 7 bases, 9 bases remained unmatched. This CDR3 has 14 amino acids. CDR3 in DNA: TGTGCCAGCAGTCCGAGGATGACAGGGGTTGGCTACACCTTC. Translation gives CASSPRMTGVGYTF.

This clonotype appeared many times. This rearrangement joins TRBV12-3 or TRBV12-4 to TRBJ2-3; TRBD1 aligns across 8 bases. V trimming: 5 bases; J trimming: 2 bases; junction bases outside the gene matches: 9. The CDR3 totals 16 residues. This CDR3 reads CASSRSGRGLTDTQYF. The CDR3 DNA is TGTGCCAGCAGTCGGTCCGGCAGGGGGCTCACAGATACGCAGTATTTT.

V and J are TRBV20-1 and TRBJ2-2; no reliable D call. Trimming stripped 3 bases from V and 2 bases from J, with 10 bases between. The CDR3 contains 14 residues. Germline V lookup: CDR1 DFQATT, CDR2 SNEGSKA (reference sequence). The CDR3 loop reads CSARAFVNTGELFF. The CDR3 DNA reads as TGCAGTGCTAGGGCCTTCGTAAACACCGGGGAGCTGTTTTTT.

This clonotype was seen repeatedly, ten times or more. This sequence joins TRBV12-3 or TRBV12-4 and TRBJ2-5; the D gene is possibly TRBD2 (5 bases). V was clipped by 3 bases and J by 3 bases, with 8 bases between them. CDR3 length: 13 amino acids. The CDR3 DNA is TGTGCCAGCAGTTTTGGACTGGAAGAGACCCAGTACTTC. As protein: CASSFGLEETQYF.

The V call is TRBV3-1, the J call TRBJ1-2, with a tentative D call TRBD1 (6 bases). The CDR3 consists of 14 residues. Germline CDR1 is LGHDT and CDR2 is YNNKEL (reference sequence). Trimming took 0 bases from V and 8 from J, leaving 13 bases between them. The DNA for the CDR3 is TGTGCCAGCAGCCAAGATAGGGCAGGGGAAGGCTACACCTTC. It is translated as CASSQDRAGEGYTF.

This clonotype showed up many times. V is TRBV5-6 and J is TRBJ2-1; 9 nucleotides align to TRBD2. The CDR3 consists of 16 residues. Trimming removed 0 bases from V and 8 bases from J; junction bases left unmatched: 9. Germline CDR1 reads SGHDT; CDR2 reads YYEEEE. The CDR3 protein is CASSLVGGRALDEQFF. The CDR3 coding sequence is TGTGCCAGCAGCTTGGTGGGCGGGAGGGCCCTCGATGAGCAGTTCTTC.

This clonotype was counted ten times or more. The rearrangement uses TRBV9 and TRBJ2-3; D remains unclear. This CDR3 contains 12 residues. Trimming removed 3 bases from V and 6 bases from J, with 8 bases in between. The V gene's germline CDR1 is SGDLS and CDR2 YYNGEE. The CDR3 DNA reads as TGTGCCAGCAGCGGCCAGCACGATACGCAGTATTTT. Its protein is CASSGQHDTQYF.

This clonotype was seen many times. The chain joins TRBV27 to TRBJ1-5, with 9 bases fitting TRBD1. V trimming: 5 bases; J trimming: 0 bases; junction bases outside the gene matches: 5. The CDR3 has 16 amino acids. Germline CDR1 is MNHEY and CDR2 is SMNVEV (reference sequence). DNA of the CDR3: TGTGCCAGCAGTATAACAGGGGGCCTTAGCAATCAGCCCCAGCATTTT. Translated, it gives CASSITGGLSNQPQHF.

This clonotype has ten or more counts. The rearrangement uses TRBV30 and TRBJ2-3; a weak D match, TRBD2 (5 bases). Germline loops: CDR1 GTSNPN, CDR2 SVGIG (reference sequence). The V end lost 0 bases, the J end lost 8 bases, and 12 bases lay between the germline ends. The CDR3 has 13 residues. This CDR3 reads CAWSVQEGSTQYF. In DNA, the CDR3 is TGTGCCTGGAGTGTACAAGAGGGATCTACGCAGTATTTT.

The genes are TRBV10-3 and TRBJ1-3; possible D gene TRBD1, 6 bases. Trimming removed 10 bases from V and 6 bases from J, with 19 bases in between. From germline, CDR1 is ENHRY and CDR2 SYGVKD. The CDR3 consists of 14 residues. This CDR3 reads CATDPTGVQNTIYF. The CDR3 nucleotides are TGTGCCACCGACCCGACAGGAGTCCAAAACACCATATATTTT.

The chain recombines TRBV20-1 with TRBJ1-5; a possible D gene is TRBD1 (5 bases). Germline V gene lookup returns CDR1 DFQATT and CDR2 SNEGSKA (reference sequence). Deletions cut 3 bases from V and 5 bases from J, with 11 bases between. This CDR3 comprises 13 residues. CDR3 in amino acids: CSASDRVYQPQHF. The CDR3 DNA reads as TGCAGTGCTAGTGACAGAGTCTATCAGCCCCAGCATTTT.

The chain employs TRBV4-3 and TRBJ2-7; 7 nucleotides match TRBD1. Germline CDR1 reads LGHNA; CDR2 reads YSLEER. Trimming at V came to 1 base and at J to 1 base, leaving 4 bases not matched to a gene. CDR3 length: 15 amino acids. The CDR3 reads CASSQGWTGSYEQYF. The CDR3 DNA is TGCGCCAGCAGCCAAGGGTGGACAGGATCCTACGAGCAGTACTTC.

The gene calls are TRBV7-6 and TRBJ2-2; perhaps TRBD1 as D (6 bases). Germline V gene sequence: CDR1 SGHVS, CDR2 FNYEAQ. The CDR3 covers 13 residues. The germline V and J ends were trimmed by 4 bases and 6 bases, with 9 bases remaining between them. The CDR3 here is CASSWQGSGELFF. CDR3 in DNA: TGTGCCAGCAGCTGGCAGGGGTCCGGGGAGCTGTTTTTT.

This clonotype has ten or more counts. V is TRBV11-2 and J is TRBJ2-7; TRBD1 aligns across 8 bases. CDR3 length: 13 residues. CDR1 and CDR2 from the germline V gene are SGHAT and FQNNGV. Trimming at V came to 10 bases and at J to 6 bases, leaving 11 bases not matched to a gene. The CDR3 DNA reads as TGTGCCACCATATTACTTACAGGGGGCGAGCAGTACTTC. Translated: CATILLTGGEQYF.

The V and J genes are TRBV7-3 and TRBJ1-1; maybe TRBD1 (5 bases). This CDR3 is built from 14 residues. V was shortened by 5 bases and J by 4 bases, with 14 bases between the two germline ends. The germline CDR1 and CDR2 sequences are SGHTA and FQGTGA. The CDR3 sequence: CASSLGPPSTEAFF. CDR3 nucleotides: TGTGCCAGCAGCCTGGGACCTCCTAGCACTGAAGCTTTCTTT. The whole variable domain, filled in from reference TRBV7-3 and TRBJ1-1, reads GAGVSQTPSNKVTEKGKYVELRCDPISGHTALYWYRQSLGQGPEFLIYFQGTGAADDSGLPNDRFFAVRPEGSVSTLKIQRTERGDSAVYLCASSLGPPSTEAFFGQGTRLTVV.

This clonotype was seen a few times. This rearrangement joins TRBV2 to TRBJ2-2, with a tentative D call TRBD1 (8 bases). Germline V gene data show CDR1 as SNHLY and CDR2 as FYNNEI. V was pared by 6 bases and J by 7 bases, with 21 bases between. The CDR3 is made up of 16 amino acids. This CDR3 is CASRRAQGGWIGELFF. The CDR3 nucleotides are TGTGCCAGCAGGAGAGCACAGGGGGGGTGGATCGGGGAGCTGTTTTTT.

The count of this clonotype is one. J is TRBJ2-2 and V is TRBV13; D gene ambiguous. V was cut by 3 bases and J by 8 bases, with 10 bases left in between. The CDR3 is 13 amino acids. The germline CDR1 and CDR2 sequences are PRHDT and FYEKMQ (reference sequence). CDR3 nucleotides: TGTGCCAGCAGCTTGCAGGTCACTGGGGAGCTGTTTTTT. This translates into CASSLQVTGELFF.